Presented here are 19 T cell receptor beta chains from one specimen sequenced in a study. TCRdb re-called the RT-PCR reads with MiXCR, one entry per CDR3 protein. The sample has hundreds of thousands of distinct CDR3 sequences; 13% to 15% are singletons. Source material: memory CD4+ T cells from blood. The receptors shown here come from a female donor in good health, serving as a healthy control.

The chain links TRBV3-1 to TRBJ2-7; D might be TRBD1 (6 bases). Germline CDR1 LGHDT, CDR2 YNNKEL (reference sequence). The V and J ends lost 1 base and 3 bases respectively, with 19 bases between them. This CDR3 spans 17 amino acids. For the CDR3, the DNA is TGTGCCAGCAGCCAAGTTCGGCACAGGGTGCCTTTCTACGAGCAGTACTTC. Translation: CASSQVRHRVPFYEQYF.

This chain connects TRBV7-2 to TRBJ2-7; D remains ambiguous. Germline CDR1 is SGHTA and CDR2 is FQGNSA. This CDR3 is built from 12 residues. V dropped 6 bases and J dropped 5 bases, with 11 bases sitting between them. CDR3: CASSPQLHEQYF. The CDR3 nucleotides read TGTGCCAGCAGTCCCCAGCTCCACGAGCAGTACTTC.

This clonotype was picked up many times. CDR3 sequence: CSAFPGTGAYNEQFF. CDR3 bases: TGCAGTGCTTTCCCCGGGACAGGAGCATACAATGAGCAGTTCTTC. The chain combines TRBV20-1 with TRBJ2-1; 8 bases map to TRBD1. Losses at the gene ends were 5 bases for V and 4 bases for J; bases not matched to a gene: 10. Germline CDR1 DFQATT, CDR2 SNEGSKA (reference sequence). CDR3 size: 15 residues.

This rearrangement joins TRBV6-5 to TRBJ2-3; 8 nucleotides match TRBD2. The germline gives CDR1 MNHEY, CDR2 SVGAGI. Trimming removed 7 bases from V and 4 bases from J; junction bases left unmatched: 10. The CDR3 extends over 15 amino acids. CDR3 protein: CASTSTSEGSDTQYF. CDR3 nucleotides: TGTGCCAGCACGTCGACTAGCGAGGGGTCAGATACGCAGTATTTT.

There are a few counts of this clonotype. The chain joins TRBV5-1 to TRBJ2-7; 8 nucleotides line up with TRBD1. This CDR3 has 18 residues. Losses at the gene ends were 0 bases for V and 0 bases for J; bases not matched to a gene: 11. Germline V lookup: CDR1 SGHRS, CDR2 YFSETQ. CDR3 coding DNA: TGCGCCAGCAGCTTGGTTTCAGGGACAGGCCCGAGCTCCTACGAGCAGTACTTC. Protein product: CASSLVSGTGPSSYEQYF.

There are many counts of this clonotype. The CDR3 DNA reads TGCAGCGCTGAGTTGAGCGAAGAGACCCAGTACTTC. It is translated as CSAELSEETQYF. The rearrangement uses TRBV29-1 and TRBJ2-5; D unclear. V was cut by 7 bases and J by 3 bases, with 12 bases left in between. The CDR3 length is 12 residues. CDR1 is SQVTM and CDR2 is ANQGSEA in the germline V gene.

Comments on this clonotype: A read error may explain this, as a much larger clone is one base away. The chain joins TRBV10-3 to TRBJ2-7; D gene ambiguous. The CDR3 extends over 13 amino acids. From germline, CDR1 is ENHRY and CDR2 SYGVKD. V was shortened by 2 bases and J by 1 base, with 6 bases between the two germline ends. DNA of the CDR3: TGTGCCATCAGTGAGCATGGGTCCTACGAGCAGTACTTC. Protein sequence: CAISEHGSYEQYF.

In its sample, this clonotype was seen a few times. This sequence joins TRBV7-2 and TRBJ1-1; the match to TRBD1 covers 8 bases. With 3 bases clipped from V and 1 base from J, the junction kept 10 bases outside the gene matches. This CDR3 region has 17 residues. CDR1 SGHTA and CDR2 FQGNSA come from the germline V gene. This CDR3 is CASSLTGVLTTNTEAFF. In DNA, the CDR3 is TGTGCCAGCAGCTTGACAGGGGTCCTTACTACGAACACTGAAGCTTTCTTT.

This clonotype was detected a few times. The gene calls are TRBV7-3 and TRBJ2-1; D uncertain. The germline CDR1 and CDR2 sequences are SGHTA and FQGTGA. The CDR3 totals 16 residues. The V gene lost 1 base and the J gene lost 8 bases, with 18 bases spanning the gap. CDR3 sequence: CASSLISGPMGDEQFF. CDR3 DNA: TGTGCCAGCAGCTTAATATCTGGCCCGATGGGCGATGAGCAGTTCTTC.

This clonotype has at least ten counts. This chain's CDR3 is CSARKREDSGEQFF. The CDR3 coding sequence is TGCAGTGCTAGAAAGCGGGAGGACTCTGGTGAGCAGTTCTTC. The V call is TRBV20-1, the J call TRBJ2-1; TRBD2 matches at 9 bases. V lost 2 bases, J lost 9 bases, and 8 bases stayed unmatched. The CDR3 is 14 residues long. CDR1 and CDR2 (germline): DFQATT, SNEGSKA (reference sequence).

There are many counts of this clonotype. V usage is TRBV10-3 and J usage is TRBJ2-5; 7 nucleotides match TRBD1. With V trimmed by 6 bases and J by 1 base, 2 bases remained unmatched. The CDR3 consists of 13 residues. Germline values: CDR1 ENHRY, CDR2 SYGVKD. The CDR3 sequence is CAIRGQPQETQYF. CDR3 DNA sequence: TGTGCCATCAGGGGACAGCCCCAAGAGACCCAGTACTTC.

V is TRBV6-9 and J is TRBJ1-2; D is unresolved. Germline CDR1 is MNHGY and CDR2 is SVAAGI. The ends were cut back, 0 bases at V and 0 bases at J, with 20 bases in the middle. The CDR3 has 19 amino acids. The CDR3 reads CASSYSKKPVGGPNYGYTF. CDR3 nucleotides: TGTGCCAGCAGTTATTCCAAAAAGCCGGTGGGAGGGCCTAACTATGGCTACACCTTC.

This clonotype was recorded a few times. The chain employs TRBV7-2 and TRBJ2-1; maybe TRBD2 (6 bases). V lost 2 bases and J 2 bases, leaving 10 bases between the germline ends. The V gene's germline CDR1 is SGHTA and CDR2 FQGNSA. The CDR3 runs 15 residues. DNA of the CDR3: TGTGCCAGCAGCTTATGGGGAGGCGCCTACAATGAGCAGTTCTTC. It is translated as CASSLWGGAYNEQFF. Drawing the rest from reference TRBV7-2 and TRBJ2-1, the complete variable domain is GAGVSQSPSNKVTEKGKDVELRCDPISGHTALYWYRQSLGQGLEFLIYFQGNSAPDKSGLPSDRFSAERTGGSVSTLTIQRTQQEDSAVYLCASSLWGGAYNEQFFGPGTRLTVL.

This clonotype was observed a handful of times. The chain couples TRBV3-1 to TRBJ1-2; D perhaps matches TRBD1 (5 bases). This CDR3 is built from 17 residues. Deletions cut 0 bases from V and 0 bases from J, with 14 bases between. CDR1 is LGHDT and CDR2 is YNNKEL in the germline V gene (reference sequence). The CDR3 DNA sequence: TGTGCCAGCAGCCAAGAAGGCCGTACAGGTCCTAACTATGGCTACACCTTC. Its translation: CASSQEGRTGPNYGYTF.

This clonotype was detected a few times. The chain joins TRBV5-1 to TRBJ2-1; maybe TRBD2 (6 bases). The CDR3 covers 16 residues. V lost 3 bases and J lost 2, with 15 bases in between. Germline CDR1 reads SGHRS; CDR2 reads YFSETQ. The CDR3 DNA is TGCGCCAGCAGCTCAAATCCTAGCGAGACCTACAATGAGCAGTTCTTC. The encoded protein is CASSSNPSETYNEQFF.

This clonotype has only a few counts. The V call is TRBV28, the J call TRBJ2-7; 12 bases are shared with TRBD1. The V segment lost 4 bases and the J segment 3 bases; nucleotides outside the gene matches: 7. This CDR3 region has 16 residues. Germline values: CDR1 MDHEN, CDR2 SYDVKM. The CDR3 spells CASSSPGTGGSYEQYF. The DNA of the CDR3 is TGTGCCAGCAGTTCGCCCGGGACAGGGGGCAGCTACGAGCAGTACTTC.

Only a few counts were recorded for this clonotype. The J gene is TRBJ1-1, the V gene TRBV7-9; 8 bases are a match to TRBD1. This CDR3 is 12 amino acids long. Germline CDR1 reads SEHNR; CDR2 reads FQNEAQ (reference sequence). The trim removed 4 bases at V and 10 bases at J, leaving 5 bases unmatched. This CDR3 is CASSSTGTGAFF. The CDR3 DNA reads TGTGCCAGCAGCTCAACCGGGACAGGAGCTTTCTTT.

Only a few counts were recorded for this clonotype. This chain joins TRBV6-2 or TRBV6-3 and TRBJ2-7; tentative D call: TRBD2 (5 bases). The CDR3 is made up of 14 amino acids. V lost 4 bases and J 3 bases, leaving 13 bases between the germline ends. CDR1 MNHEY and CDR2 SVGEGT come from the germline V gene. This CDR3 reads CASSLGRTRYEQYF. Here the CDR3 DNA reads TGTGCCAGCAGTTTAGGTCGGACTCGCTACGAGCAGTACTTC.

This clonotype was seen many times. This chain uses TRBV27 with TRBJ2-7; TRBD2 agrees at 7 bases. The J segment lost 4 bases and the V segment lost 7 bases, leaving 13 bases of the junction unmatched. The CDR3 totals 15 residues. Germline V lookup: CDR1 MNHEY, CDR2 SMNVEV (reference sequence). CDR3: CASKTPEAGKYEQYF. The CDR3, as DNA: TGTGCCAGCAAAACCCCGGAAGCGGGAAAGTACGAGCAGTACTTC.